The present entry profiles one T cell receptor (beta chain) with its context. Its specificity is not known. Germline V gives CDR1 MNHEY, CDR2 SVGEGT. The ends lost 2 bases at V and 3 bases at J; junction bases unmatched: 5. The CDR3 is made up of 16 amino acids. This sample is drawn from a study of T cells after yellow fever vaccination. Study outcomes and limitations: FACS-sorted repertoires could contain abundant clonotypes contaminating from the bulk population. Post-booster repertoires contained most primary-vaccination clones again (around 96% CD4, approximately 88% CD8).

In making TCR cDNA, 5'RACE template switching added a universal primer site and UMIs to it. Each CDR3 protein gets one entry after TCRdb re-called the 5' RACE reads with MiXCR. Of 300,000 to 450,000 distinct CDR3 sequences in the sample, about 8.3% were seen once. The V gene is TRBV6-2 or TRBV6-3, the J gene TRBJ1-5; 9 positions agree with TRBD1. Source: PBMCs, taken roughly seven weeks after the first yellow fever vaccination. The sequence came from a man between 18 and 35 years old who received the YFV17D yellow fever vaccine. CDR3 loop: CASSYRTGATNQPQHF. The CDR3 DNA reads TGTGCCAGCAGTTACCGGACAGGGGCTACCAATCAGCCCCAGCATTTT.